The 20 T cell receptor beta chains below all came from one sample that was sequenced in a study of blood T cell repertoires in COVID-19. Assay used: immunoSEQ multiplex PCR; TCRdb lists only in-frame clones, some missing. The sample holds about 480,000 clones; roughly nine tenths are singletons and the top ten take roughly 0.92%. The source material was peripheral blood. The receptors stem from a young man with COVID-19, enrolled during active disease.

This clone was seen only once. The rearrangement links TRBV29-1 to TRBJ2-5, with a possible D match to TRBD2 (5 bases). V gave up 6 bases and J gave up 1 base, with 15 bases separating them. This CDR3 comprises 14 residues. Germline CDR1 and CDR2: SQVTM and ANQGSEA. The CDR3 DNA reads as TGCAGCGTCAAGTTAAGCGGCCGCCAAGAGACCCAGTACTTC. It is translated as CSVKLSGRQETQYF.

The sample holds a few counts of this clone. The same CDR3 arises from other DNA sequences in this sample as well. The chain has TRBV4-1 and TRBJ1-2; 9 nucleotides align to TRBD1. This CDR3 is 15 amino acids long. Germline-derived CDR1 and CDR2 are MGHRA and YSYEKL. V was clipped by 0 bases and J by 4 bases; unmatched bases: 3. In nucleotides, the CDR3 is TGCGCCAGCAGCCAAGAGGACAGGGGAGGCTATGGCTACACCTTC. Translating gives CASSQEDRGGYGYTF.

J is TRBJ2-7 and V is TRBV10-3, with TRBD2 identical over 8 bases. There are 12 residues in the CDR3. CDR1 and CDR2 (germline): ENHRY, SYGVKD. The V gene end was trimmed by 5 bases and the J gene end by 3 bases; junction bases not matched to a gene: 0. This CDR3 is CAISTSGYEQYF. In DNA, the CDR3 is TGTGCCATCAGTACTAGCGGCTACGAGCAGTACTTC.

The chain combines TRBV19 with TRBJ2-5; 13 bases match TRBD2. V lost 5 bases and J lost 4; bases outside the gene matches: 7. This CDR3 region has 16 residues. CDR1 and CDR2 from the germline V gene are LNHDA and SQIVND (reference sequence). CDR3 protein: CASSSPGLAGAETQYF. The DNA for the CDR3 is TGTGCCAGTAGTTCCCCTGGACTAGCGGGAGCAGAGACCCAGTACTTC.

The genes are TRBV10-3 and TRBJ2-7, with D hard to call. CDR3 length: 14 residues. CDR1 and CDR2 from the germline V gene are ENHRY and SYGVKD. Trimming shortened V by 6 bases and J by 2 bases, and 14 bases separated the two germline ends. CDR3 loop: CAIRGDKMTYEQYF. The CDR3 region has the DNA TGTGCCATCAGGGGCGATAAGATGACCTACGAGCAGTACTTC.

With respect to this clone: This sample also contains other DNA sequences that code for the same CDR3. The V gene is TRBV27, the J gene TRBJ1-1; D is ambiguous. V shed 0 bases and J shed 1 base, with 9 bases lying between them. The CDR3 length is 15 residues. The germline V gene has CDR1 MNHEY and CDR2 SMNVEV (reference sequence). CDR3 DNA sequence: TGTGCCAGCAGTTTATCGGCAGGCGCGAACACTGAAGCTTTCTTT. It is translated as CASSLSAGANTEAFF.

The J gene is TRBJ2-1, the V gene TRBV7-9; maybe TRBD2 (5 bases). CDR1 and CDR2 from the germline V gene are SEHNR and FQNEAQ (reference sequence). V shed 5 bases and J shed 3 bases, with 14 bases lying between them. This CDR3 spans 15 amino acids. CDR3 sequence reads: CASSNGLILYNEQFF. CDR3 DNA: TGTGCCAGCAGCAACGGACTGATTCTCTACAATGAGCAGTTCTTC.

V gene TRBV2 combines with J gene TRBJ2-7, with a tentative D call TRBD2 (6 bases). The ends were cut back, 6 bases at V and 0 bases at J, with 9 bases in the middle. The CDR3 has 13 residues. CDR1 and CDR2 from the germline V gene are SNHLY and FYNNEI. The CDR3 protein is CASRDGSSYEQYF. The CDR3, as DNA: TGTGCCAGCAGGGACGGGAGCTCCTACGAGCAGTACTTC. Filled out from reference TRBV2 and TRBJ2-7, the complete variable domain reads EPEVTQTPSHQVTQMGQEVILRCVPISNHLYFYWYRQILGQKVEFLVSFYNNEISEKSEIFDDQFSVERPDGSNFTLKIRSTKLEDSAMYFCASRDGSSYEQYFGPGTRLTVT.

In its sample, this clone was seen a few times. The rearrangement links TRBV14 to TRBJ2-1; D is perhaps TRBD1 (5 bases). Germline V gives CDR1 SGHDN, CDR2 FVKESK. The ends were cut back, 0 bases at V and 2 bases at J, with 8 bases in the middle. This CDR3 has 15 amino acids. This CDR3 is CASSQDLGPYNEQFF. The CDR3 nucleotides read TGTGCCAGCAGCCAAGATCTGGGGCCCTACAATGAGCAGTTCTTC.

V is TRBV7-3 and J is TRBJ2-4; TRBD2 matches at 8 bases. V lost 1 base to trimming and J lost 1 base; unmatched junction nucleotides: 0. The CDR3 covers 15 residues. The germline V gene encodes CDR1 SGHTA and CDR2 FQGTGA. The CDR3 nucleotides read TGTGCCAGCAGCTTAAGGACTAGCGCCAAAAACATTCAGTACTTC. As protein: CASSLRTSAKNIQYF.

This chain links TRBV7-9 with TRBJ2-7, with D perhaps TRBD1 (6 bases). This CDR3 is built from 14 residues. Germline lookup yields CDR1 SEHNR and CDR2 FQNEAQ (reference sequence). Between the trimmed V and J ends, which lost 5 bases and 7 bases, there was a span of 18 bases. The CDR3 nucleotides read TGTGCCAGCAGCCTTGGGGGCCCCCCCCTGGAGCAGTACTTC. Translation: CASSLGGPPLEQYF.

The chain employs TRBV1 and TRBJ2-2; TRBD2 is the table's D call and was not checked against the DNA. TRBV1 is a pseudogene locus. This CDR3 contains 16 residues. CDR3 region: CTSSHRTSGNAGELFF. The CDR3 coding sequence is TGCACCAGCAGCCACAGGACTAGCGGGAATGCCGGGGAGCTGTTTTTT.

Comments on this clone: The junction shows a germline mismatch at one end, possibly a read error. V is TRBV28 and J is TRBJ2-3; perhaps TRBD2 as D (6 bases). This CDR3 is built from 14 residues. CDR1 and CDR2 (germline): MDHEN, SYDVKM. CDR3 loop: CASSFSGSTDTQYF. The CDR3 DNA reads as TGTGCCAGCAGTTTTTCCGGGAGCACAGATACGCAATATTTT.

This clone turned up a few times. This rearrangement joins TRBV7-9 to TRBJ2-7; perhaps TRBD2 as D (6 bases). The CDR3 totals 12 residues. V was pared by 7 bases and J by 2 bases, with 9 bases between. CDR1 is SEHNR, CDR2 FQNEAQ, per germline (reference sequence). This CDR3 is CASTAGPYEQYF. CDR3 sequence (DNA): TGTGCCAGCACGGCGGGGCCCTACGAGCAGTACTTC.

The CDR3 DNA follows: TGTGCCAGCAGCGTAGGGTCTAGCGGGAGGGGGGAGACCCAGTACTTC. It is translated as CASSVGSSGRGETQYF. The chain combines TRBV9 with TRBJ2-5; 12 bases fit TRBD2. The CDR3 runs to 16 residues. Losses at the gene ends were 0 bases for V and 5 bases for J; bases not matched to a gene: 5. The germline V gene encodes CDR1 SGDLS and CDR2 YYNGEE.

This chain links TRBV12-5 with TRBJ2-3; 7 positions match TRBD1. Germline lookup yields CDR1 LGHNT and CDR2 FRNRAP. Trimming took 1 base from V and 5 from J; bases not matched to a gene: 3. This CDR3 contains 14 residues. CDR3 sequence reads: CASGLGNRGDTQYF. CDR3 sequence (DNA): TGTGCTAGTGGTTTGGGGAACAGGGGAGATACGCAGTATTTT.

The chain joins TRBV19 to TRBJ2-3, with D perhaps matching TRBD2 (5 bases). There are 15 residues in the CDR3. Trimming left V 2 bases short and J 6 bases short, with 15 bases between. The germline V gene encodes CDR1 LNHDA and CDR2 SQIVND (reference sequence). The CDR3 sequence: CASSISAGAPDTQYF. In DNA form, the CDR3 reads TGTGCCAGTAGTATATCCGCGGGTGCCCCGGATACGCAGTATTTT.

The chain is built from TRBV4-2 and TRBJ2-7; TRBD2 might be the D (5 bases). Between the trimmed V and J ends, which lost 2 bases and 3 bases, there was a span of 14 bases. Germline assignment: CDR1 LGHNA and CDR2 YNFKEQ. The CDR3 sequence is 15 residues long. CDR3 in amino acids: CASSQKGSWDYEQYF. In DNA, the CDR3 is TGTGCCAGCAGCCAAAAAGGGAGTTGGGACTACGAGCAGTACTTC.

V is TRBV5-4 and J is TRBJ2-3; 11 bases align to TRBD1. V lost 2 bases to trimming and J lost 4 bases; unmatched junction nucleotides: 6. This CDR3 spans 16 amino acids. Germline lookup yields CDR1 SGHNT and CDR2 YYREEE (reference sequence). CDR3 sequence reads: CASSLWTGGRADTQYF. CDR3 sequence (DNA): TGTGCCAGCAGCTTATGGACAGGGGGCCGGGCAGATACGCAGTATTTT.

V and J are TRBV19 and TRBJ2-7, with D possibly matching TRBD2 (6 bases). CDR1 LNHDA and CDR2 SQIVND come from the germline V gene (reference sequence). V was trimmed by 4 bases and J by 2 bases, leaving 15 bases between them. The CDR3 length is 15 residues. Written as DNA, the CDR3 is TGTGCCAGTAGTACGCTCTCTCGCGGGACCTACGAGCAGTACTTC. This codes for CASSTLSRGTYEQYF. The full variable domain, in which reference TRBV19 and TRBJ2-7 provide the parts outside the CDR3, is DGGITQSPKYLFRKEGQNVTLSCEQNLNHDAMYWYRQDPGQGLRLIYYSQIVNDFQKGDIAEGYSVSREKKESFPLTVTSAQKNPTAFYLCASSTLSRGTYEQYFGPGTRLTVT.